This TCR beta chain was observed in a study of pediatric ulcerative colitis. Clones were read by immunoSEQ multiplex PCR, and TCRdb kept only the in-frame ones, dropping some. The sample carries more than 50,000 clones, just over 75% recorded once. The V gene's germline CDR1 is SNHLY and CDR2 FYNNEI. The CDR3 sequence is 11 residues long. Deletions cut 8 bases from V and 6 bases from J, with 8 bases between. The TCR was taken from a boy younger than 18 with moderate ulcerative colitis. Sequenced input: blood. The chain combines TRBV2 with TRBJ2-1; D uncertain. The CDR3 here is CASLRTNEQFF. The CDR3 DNA is TGTGCCAGCTTACGGACCAATGAGCAGTTCTTC.